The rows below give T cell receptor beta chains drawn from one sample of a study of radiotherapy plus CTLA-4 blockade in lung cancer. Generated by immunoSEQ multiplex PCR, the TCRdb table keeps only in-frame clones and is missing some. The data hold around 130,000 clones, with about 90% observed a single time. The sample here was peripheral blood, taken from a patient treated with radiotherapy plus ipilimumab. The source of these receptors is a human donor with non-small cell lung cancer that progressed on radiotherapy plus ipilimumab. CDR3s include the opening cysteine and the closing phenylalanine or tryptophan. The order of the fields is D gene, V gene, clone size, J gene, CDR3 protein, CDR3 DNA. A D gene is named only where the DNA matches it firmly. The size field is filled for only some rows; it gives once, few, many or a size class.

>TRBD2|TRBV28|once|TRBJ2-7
CASSLFGTSGSFHEQYF
TGTGCCAGCAGTTTATTTGGGACTAGCGGGAGCTTCCACGAGCAGTACTTC
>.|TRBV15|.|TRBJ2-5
CATSREGQGQETQYF
TGTGCCACCAGCAGAGAGGGGCAGGGGCAAGAGACCCAGTACTTC
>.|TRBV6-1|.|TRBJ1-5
CASSEARGLNQPQHF
TGTGCCAGCAGTGAAGCACGGGGGTTAAATCAGCCCCAGCATTTT
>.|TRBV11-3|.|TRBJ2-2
CASSFDILNTGELFF
TGTGCCAGCAGCTTCGATATTTTGAACACCGGGGAGCTGTTTTTT
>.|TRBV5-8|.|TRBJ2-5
CASSLVETQYF
TGTGCCAGCAGCTTGGTCGAGACCCAGTACTTC
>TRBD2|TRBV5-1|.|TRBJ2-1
CASRAGLNNEQFF
TGCGCCAGCAGAGCGGGGCTCAACAATGAGCAGTTCTTC
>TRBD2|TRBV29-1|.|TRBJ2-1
CSERTSGTYNEQFF
TGCAGCGAACGGACTAGCGGGACCTACAATGAGCAGTTCTTC
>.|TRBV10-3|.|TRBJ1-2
CAISESMTGGNGYTF
TGTGCCATCAGTGAGTCTATGACAGGAGGTAATGGCTACACCTTC
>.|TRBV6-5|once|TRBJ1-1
CASSYSGGRNTEAFF
TGTGCCAGCAGTTACTCAGGGGGAAGGAACACTGAAGCTTTCTTT
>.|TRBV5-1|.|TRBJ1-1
CASSSSDRNAEAFF
TGCGCCAGCAGCTCCTCCGACCGGAACGCTGAAGCTTTCTTT
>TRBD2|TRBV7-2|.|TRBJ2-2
CASSFLPSGNTGELFF
TGTGCCAGCAGCTTTTTACCTAGCGGAAACACCGGGGAGCTGTTTTTT
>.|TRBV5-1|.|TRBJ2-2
CASSLGGAGELFF
TGCGCCAGCAGCTTGGGGGGCGCCGGGGAGCTGTTTTTT
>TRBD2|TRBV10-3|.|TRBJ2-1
CAISNSGVAGRDEQFF
TGTGCCATCAGTAACTCCGGGGTAGCGGGACGGGATGAGCAGTTCTTC
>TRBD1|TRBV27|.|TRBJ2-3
CASSWGQGITDTQYF
TGTGCCAGCAGTTGGGGACAGGGTATCACAGATACGCAGTATTTT
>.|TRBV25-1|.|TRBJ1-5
CASTEGRGGNQPQHF
TGTGCCAGCACCGAGGGGAGGGGAGGCAATCAGCCCCAGCATTTT
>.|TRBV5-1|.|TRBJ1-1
CASSLAGIMNTEAFF
TGCGCCAGCAGCTTGGCGGGGATTATGAACACTGAAGCTTTCTTT
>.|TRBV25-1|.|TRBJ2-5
CASSLDMETQYF
TGTGCCAGCAGTTTAGACATGGAGACCCAGTACTTC
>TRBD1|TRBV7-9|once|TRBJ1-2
CASSFGQAGARGYGYTF
TGTGCCAGCAGCTTCGGACAGGCAGGGGCGCGAGGCTATGGCTACACCTTC
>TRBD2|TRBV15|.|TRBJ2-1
CATSRVAGGYNEQFF
TGTGCCACCAGCAGAGTTGCGGGAGGCTACAATGAGCAGTTCTTC
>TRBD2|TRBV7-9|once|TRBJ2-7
CASSFITSGTYEQYF
TGTGCCAGCAGCTTTATAACTAGCGGAACCTACGAGCAGTACTTC
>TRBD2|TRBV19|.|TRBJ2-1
CASRTSGRAGDEQFF
TGTGCCAGTCGGACTAGCGGGAGGGCCGGCGATGAGCAGTTCTTC
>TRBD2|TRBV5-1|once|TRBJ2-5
CASSLALAGETQYF
TGCGCCAGCAGCTTGGCCTTAGCGGGAGAGACCCAGTACTTC
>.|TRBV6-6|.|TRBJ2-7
CASSYGVAERRYEQYF
TGTGCCAGCAGTTACGGGGTAGCGGAGAGGCGCTACGAGCAGTACTTC
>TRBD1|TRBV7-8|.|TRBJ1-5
CASSFTGGGNQPQHF
TGTGCCAGCAGCTTCACAGGGGGGGGGAATCAGCCCCAGCATTTT
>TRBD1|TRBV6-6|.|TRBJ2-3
CASSLSTGGRDTQYF
TGTGCCAGCAGCTTGTCGACAGGGGGTAGAGATACGCAGTATTTT
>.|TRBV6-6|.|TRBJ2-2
CASLLQAVGTGELFF
TGTGCCAGCCTCCTCCAAGCGGTAGGCACCGGGGAGCTGTTTTTT
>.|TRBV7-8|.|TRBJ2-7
CASSAKTGFYEQYF
TGTGCCAGCAGCGCGAAGACAGGTTTCTACGAGCAGTACTTC
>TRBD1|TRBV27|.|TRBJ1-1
CASSLALDRGPLNTEAFF
TGTGCCAGCAGTTTAGCCCTCGACAGGGGGCCCCTGAACACTGAAGCTTTCTTT
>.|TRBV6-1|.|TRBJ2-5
CASGASGNSAETQYF
TGTGCCAGCGGTGCATCCGGGAATTCTGCGGAGACCCAGTACTTC
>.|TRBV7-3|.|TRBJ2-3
CASSYTGRGDTQYF
TGTGCCAGCAGCTATACGGGAAGAGGAGATACGCAGTATTTT
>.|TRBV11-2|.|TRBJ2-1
CASSSRRGVNEQFF
TGTGCCAGCAGCTCACGAAGGGGGGTTAATGAGCAGTTCTTC
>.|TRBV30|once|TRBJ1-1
CAWSNFRYTEAFF
TGTGCCTGGAGTAATTTCAGGTATACTGAAGCTTTCTTT
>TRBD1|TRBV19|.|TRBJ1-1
CASSIDLEGQGEDEAFF
TGTGCCAGTAGTATAGATCTTGAGGGACAGGGAGAAGATGAAGCTTTCTTT
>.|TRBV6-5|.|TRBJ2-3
CATATSTDTQYF
TGTGCCACGGCGACCTCCACAGATACGCAGTATTTT
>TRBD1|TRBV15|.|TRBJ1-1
CATRRDRVVYTEAFF
TGTGCCACCAGAAGGGACAGGGTCGTCTACACTGAAGCTTTCTTT
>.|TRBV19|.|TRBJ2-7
CASGLGGSSYEQYF
TGTGCCAGTGGGCTGGGGGGCTCGTCCTACGAGCAGTACTTC
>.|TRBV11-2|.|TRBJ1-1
CASSPRPGMNTEAFF
TGTGCCAGCAGCCCCCGGCCAGGGATGAACACTGAAGCTTTCTTT
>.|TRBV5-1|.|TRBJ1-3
CASSLGVGNTIYF
TGCGCCAGCAGTCTGGGGGTCGGAAACACCATATATTTT
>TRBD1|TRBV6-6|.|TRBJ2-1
CASSISGQGRNEQFF
TGTGCCAGCAGTATTAGTGGACAGGGCAGGAATGAGCAGTTCTTC
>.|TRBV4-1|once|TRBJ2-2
CASSQVSRLQVGLFF
TGCGCCAGCAGCCAAGTATCGAGGCTTCAAGTAGGGCTGTTTTTT
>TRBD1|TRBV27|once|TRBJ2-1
CASYPSGTDNEQFF
TGTGCCAGCTACCCATCCGGGACAGACAATGAGCAGTTCTTC
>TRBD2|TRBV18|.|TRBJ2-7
CASSPPSGSGGEQYF
TGTGCCAGCTCACCACCGAGCGGGAGTGGGGGGGAGCAGTACTTC
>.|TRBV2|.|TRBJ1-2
CASSEWIVGGYTF
TGTGCCAGCAGCGAATGGATTGTAGGGGGCTACACCTTC
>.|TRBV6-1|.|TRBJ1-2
CASSVPRTGTYGYTF
TGTGCCAGCAGCGTACCACGAACAGGGACCTATGGCTACACCTTC
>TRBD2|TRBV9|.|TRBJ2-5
CASSVGGWGGETQYF
TGTGCCAGCAGCGTAGGTGGGTGGGGAGGGGAGACCCAGTACTTC
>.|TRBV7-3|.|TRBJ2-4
CASSLSAGATRYF
TGTGCCAGCAGCCTTTCCGCAGGGGCGACTAGGTACTTC
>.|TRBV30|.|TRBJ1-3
CAWRRVNSGNTIYF
TGTGCCTGGCGCAGGGTTAACTCTGGAAACACCATATATTTT
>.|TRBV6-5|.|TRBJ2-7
CASGTGEQYF
TGTGCCAGCGGGACCGGCGAGCAGTACTTC
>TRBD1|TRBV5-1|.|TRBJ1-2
CASSRGGTAGGDYGYTF
TGCGCCAGCAGCCGTGGTGGGACAGCGGGAGGGGACTATGGCTACACCTTC
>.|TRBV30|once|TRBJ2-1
CAWTGGRWTSYNEQFF
TGTGCCTGGACGGGTGGGCGGTGGACCTCCTACAATGAGCAGTTCTTC
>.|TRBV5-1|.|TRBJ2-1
CASSFNKREQFF
TGCGCCAGCAGCTTCAACAAACGGGAGCAGTTCTTC
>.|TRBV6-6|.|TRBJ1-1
CASRPEDIRGTEAFF
TGTGCCAGCAGACCCGAGGACATCCGGGGCACTGAAGCTTTCTTT
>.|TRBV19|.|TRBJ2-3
CASSMGSATDTQYF
TGTGCCAGTAGTATGGGCTCGGCCACAGATACGCAGTATTTT
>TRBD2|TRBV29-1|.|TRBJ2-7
CSVDGTSGRNEQYF
TGCAGCGTTGACGGGACTAGCGGGAGGAACGAGCAGTACTTC
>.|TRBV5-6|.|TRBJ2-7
CASTRRSHSYEQYF
TGTGCCAGCACCCGCAGGAGCCACTCCTACGAGCAGTACTTC